This T cell receptor (beta chain) was recovered during a study of T cell responses to AZD1222 COVID-19 vaccine. Broader study findings: It was only after the peak T cell response that any repertoires were sampled. Spike-wide coverage was observed for vaccine-associated CD4 TCRs, with dominant responses at 160-218 and 743-854. Clonal diversity was possibly underestimated, and white British individuals and females predominated among donors. Nearly half of unique spike-specific TCRs reportedly avoided B.1.351 and B.1.1.7 mutated regions.

The CDR3 has 16 residues. Germline loops: CDR1 DFQATT, CDR2 SNEGSKA (reference sequence). V gave up 3 bases and J gave up 8 bases; unmatched junction bases: 16. Here immunoSEQ multiplex PCR was the method, and the copy in TCRdb shows in-frame clones only, minus some. The sample includes about 150,000 clones, less than 90% seen only once; the top ten take 4.5% to 6%. For this clone: Its antigen is undetermined.

J is TRBJ2-1 and V is TRBV20-1; TRBD2 matches 7 bases. The sample was peripheral blood, taken on day 0 of MenACWY control vaccination. The receptor was isolated from an adult in good health. CDR3 protein: CSASRSGGVKIDEQFF. The DNA for the CDR3 is TGCAGTGCTAGTAGGTCGGGGGGTGTAAAGATCGATGAGCAGTTCTTC.